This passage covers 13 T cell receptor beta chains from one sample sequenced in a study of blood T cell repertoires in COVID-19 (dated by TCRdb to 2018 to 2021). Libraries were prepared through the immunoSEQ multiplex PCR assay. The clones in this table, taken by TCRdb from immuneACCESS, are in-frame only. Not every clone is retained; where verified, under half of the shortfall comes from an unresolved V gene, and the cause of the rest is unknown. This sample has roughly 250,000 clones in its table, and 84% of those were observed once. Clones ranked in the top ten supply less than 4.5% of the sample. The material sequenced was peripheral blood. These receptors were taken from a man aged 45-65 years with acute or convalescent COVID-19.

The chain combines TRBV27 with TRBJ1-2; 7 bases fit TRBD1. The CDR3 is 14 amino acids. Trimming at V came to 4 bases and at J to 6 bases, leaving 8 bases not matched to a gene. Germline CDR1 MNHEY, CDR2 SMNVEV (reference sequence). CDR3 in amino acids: CASSSNAGGNGYTF. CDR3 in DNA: TGTGCCAGCAGTTCCAATGCAGGGGGTAATGGCTACACCTTC.

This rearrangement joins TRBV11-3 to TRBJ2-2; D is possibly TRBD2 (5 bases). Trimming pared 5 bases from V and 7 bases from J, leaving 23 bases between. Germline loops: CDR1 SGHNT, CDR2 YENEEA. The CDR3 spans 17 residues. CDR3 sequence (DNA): TGTGCCAGCAGCCCCGTTCGGGGAACGACGTCCGACGGGGAGCTGTTTTTT. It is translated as CASSPVRGTTSDGELFF. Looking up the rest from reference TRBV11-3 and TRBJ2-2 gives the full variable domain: EAGVVQSPRYKIIEKKQPVAFWCNPISGHNTLYWYLQNLGQGPELLIRYENEEAVDDSQLPKDRFSAERLKGVDSTLKIQPAELGDSAVYLCASSPVRGTTSDGELFFGEGSRLTVL.

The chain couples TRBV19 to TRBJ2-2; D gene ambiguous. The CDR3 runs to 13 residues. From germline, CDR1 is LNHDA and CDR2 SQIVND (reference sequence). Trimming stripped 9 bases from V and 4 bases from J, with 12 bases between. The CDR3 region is CASAVVGTGELFF. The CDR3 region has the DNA TGTGCCAGCGCGGTAGTGGGCACCGGGGAGCTGTTTTTT.

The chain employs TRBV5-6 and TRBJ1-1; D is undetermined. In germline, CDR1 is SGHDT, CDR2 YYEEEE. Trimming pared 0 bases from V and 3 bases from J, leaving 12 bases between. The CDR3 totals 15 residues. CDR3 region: CASSLAAGPYTEAFF. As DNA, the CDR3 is TGTGCCAGCAGCTTGGCGGCGGGCCCTTACACTGAAGCTTTCTTT.

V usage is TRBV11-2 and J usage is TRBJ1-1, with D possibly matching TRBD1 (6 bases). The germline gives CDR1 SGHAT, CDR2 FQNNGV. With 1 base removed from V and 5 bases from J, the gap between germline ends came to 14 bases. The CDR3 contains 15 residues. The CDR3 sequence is CASSLVGGRGTEAFF. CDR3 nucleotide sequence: TGTGCCAGCAGCTTAGTCGGGGGGCGGGGAACTGAAGCTTTCTTT.

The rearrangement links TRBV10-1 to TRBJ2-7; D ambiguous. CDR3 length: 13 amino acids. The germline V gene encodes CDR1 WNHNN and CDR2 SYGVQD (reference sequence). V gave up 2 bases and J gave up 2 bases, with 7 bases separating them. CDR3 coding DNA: TGCGCCAGCAGTGAGCGCGGAACCTACGAGCAGTACTTC. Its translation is CASSERGTYEQYF.

The CDR3 here is CAISAGDFGGTNKGYTF. CDR3 sequence (DNA): TGTGCCATCAGCGCAGGTGACTTCGGGGGGACAAATAAGGGCTACACCTTC. This chain joins TRBV10-3 and TRBJ1-2; TRBD1 is a possible D gene (6 bases). CDR1 and CDR2 from the germline V gene are ENHRY and SYGVKD. There are 17 residues in the CDR3. Trimming stripped 6 bases from V and 8 bases from J, with 28 bases between.

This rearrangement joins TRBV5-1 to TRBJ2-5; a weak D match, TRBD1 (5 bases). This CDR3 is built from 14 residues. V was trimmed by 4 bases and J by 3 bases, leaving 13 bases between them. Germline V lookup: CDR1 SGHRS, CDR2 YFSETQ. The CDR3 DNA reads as TGCGCCAGCAGCAGAGGTGGGGCTAAAGAGACCCAGTACTTC. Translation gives CASSRGGAKETQYF.

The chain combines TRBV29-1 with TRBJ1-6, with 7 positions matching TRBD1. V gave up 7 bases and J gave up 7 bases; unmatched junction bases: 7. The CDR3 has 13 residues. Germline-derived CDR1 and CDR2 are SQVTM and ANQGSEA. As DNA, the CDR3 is TGCAGCGGGTCCCGGGACAGAAATTCACCCCTCCACTTT. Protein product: CSGSRDRNSPLHF.

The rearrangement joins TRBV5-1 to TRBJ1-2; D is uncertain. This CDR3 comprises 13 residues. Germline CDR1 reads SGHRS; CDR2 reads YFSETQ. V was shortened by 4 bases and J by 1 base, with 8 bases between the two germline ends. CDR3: CASSHTGNYGYTF. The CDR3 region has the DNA TGCGCCAGCAGCCATACCGGTAACTATGGCTACACCTTC. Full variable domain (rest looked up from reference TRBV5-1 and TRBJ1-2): KAGVTQTPRYLIKTRGQQVTLSCSPISGHRSVSWYQQTPGQGLQFLFEYFSETQRNKGNFPGRFSGRQFSNSRSEMNVSTLELGDSALYLCASSHTGNYGYTFGSGTRLTVV.

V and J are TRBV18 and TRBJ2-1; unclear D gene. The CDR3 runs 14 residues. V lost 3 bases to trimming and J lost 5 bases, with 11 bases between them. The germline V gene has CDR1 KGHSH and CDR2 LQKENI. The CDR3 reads CASSPSVTDNEQFF. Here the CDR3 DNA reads TGTGCCAGCTCACCCTCCGTCACAGACAATGAGCAGTTCTTC.

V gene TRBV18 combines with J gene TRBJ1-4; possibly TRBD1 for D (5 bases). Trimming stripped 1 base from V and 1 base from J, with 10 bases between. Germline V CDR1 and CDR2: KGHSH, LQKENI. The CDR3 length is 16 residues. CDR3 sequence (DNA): TGTGCCAGCTCACCACAGGGGATATTAACTAATGAAAAACTGTTTTTT. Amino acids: CASSPQGILTNEKLFF.

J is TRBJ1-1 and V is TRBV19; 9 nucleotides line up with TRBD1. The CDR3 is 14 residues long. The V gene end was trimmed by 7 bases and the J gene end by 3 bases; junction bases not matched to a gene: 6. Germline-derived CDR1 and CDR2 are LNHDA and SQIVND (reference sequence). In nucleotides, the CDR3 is TGTGCCAGTATCCCCCGGGACAGGGACACTGAAGCTTTCTTT. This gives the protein CASIPRDRDTEAFF.